This T cell receptor (beta chain) was retrieved from a study of shared clonotypes between healthy human individuals. Study-wide results and limits: Clonotype sharing among donors was thought likely to change with sequencing depth.

With respect to this clone: Its target is not known.

Produced via immunoSEQ multiplex PCR; TCRdb's table is partial and in-frame only. The repertoire consists of approximately 510,000 clones, with about four fifths occurring once and the leading ten covering 13%. CDR3 size: 13 residues. Germline CDR1 and CDR2: WSHSY and SAAADI. V was trimmed by 3 bases and J by 4 bases, leaving 9 bases between them. What was sequenced was PBMCs. The TCR was taken from a middle-aged woman in good health. Some clones in this sample may be carry-over from other donors' samples. The rearrangement links TRBV10-2 to TRBJ1-1; D gene unclear. The DNA of the CDR3 is TGCGCCAGCAGTGATCGGGGTTGCACTGAAGCTTTCTTT. Protein sequence: CASSDRGCTEAFF.